This paragraph reports one T cell receptor (beta chain). In its sample, this clonotype was seen a few times. Its cognate antigen has yet to be identified. No much larger clonotype is one base removed from it; base qualities were not supplied. The source of the sample is a study of T-cell memory formation after mild COVID-19 (TCRdb year 2021). Background for the entire study: TCR sequence clusters from the two donors were found to be largely donor specific. In two donors, T-cell clones that expanded and contracted after mild COVID-19 were followed by sequencing TCRalpha and TCRbeta repertoires longitudinally. Two young, previously healthy adult volunteers made up the cohort, one male and one female.

Ficoll-Paque density gradient centrifugation was used to isolate PBMCs. From its cysteine to its phenylalanine, the CDR3 spans 15 amino acids. The kept DNA is CDR3 alone, 45 bases in frame from the first base. The germline V gene sets CDR1 to SGHVS and CDR2 to FNYEAQ. V ends up 5 bases short and J 6 bases short, with an unmatched junction base count of 8. Paper-wide results and their limitations: Whether the second-wave clones peaking on day 37 were SARS-CoV-2 specific was not confirmed. Contracting CD4+ clones were located mainly in the CM and EM memory subsets, whereas CD8+ clones were found to be enriched in EMRA. Only two mild cases were covered by the study, and larger cohorts that include severe cases with pre-infection samples were considered necessary. Balanced CD4/CD8 phenotypes were observed for clones contracting from day 15 to 85, whereas a bias towards CD4+ was observed for a second wave of clones expanding from day 15 to 37. Some responding clones were detected in pre-infection memory, suggesting pre-existing cross-reactive memory T cells joined the SARS-CoV-2 response.

TCRdb shows the sequencer as Illumina NovaSeq 6000. Using 5'RACE with constant-segment primers, TCRalpha and TCRbeta cDNA libraries were constructed, with sample barcodes and unique molecular identifiers added in the process. RNA was extracted from every sample with Trizol reagent. Amplification of the libraries took two PCR steps, and the second step added a second sample barcode plus Illumina TruSeq adapters. Sequencing of the libraries was done on an Illumina NovaSeq, producing 2 x 150 bp paired-end reads. The authors processed their data as follows. The reads were demultiplexed and collapsed into UMI-guided consensus sequences using migec v1.2.7. Using mixcr v2.1.11, UMI consensuses were aligned to TRA and TRB V and J templates and then assembled into clonotypes. A clonotype was counted as expanded or contracted only when both edgeR and NoisET called the clonotype significant, with the noise models trained on biological replicates. For edgeR calls, the thresholds were a false discovery rate-adjusted p below 0.01 and a log2 fold-change of 1. As an exploratory analysis of dynamics, max-normalized trajectories of the 1000 most abundant clonotypes were examined with PCA combined with hierarchical clustering. The CD4 or CD8 phenotype of responding clones was assigned using the separately sequenced CD4+ and CD8+ repertoires. TCRdb applied fastp at Q25 and MiXCR to the public reads, then kept only in-frame beta chains. Here each entry gathers all rows of one CDR3 protein and keeps the most common genes and DNA. TCRdb's processing, not the authors', yielded these V and J calls. For this sample the table gives hundreds of thousands of distinct CDR3 sequences, of which 28% were detected only once. Approximately 15% of the sample comes from the top ten.

The TCR originated in an adult woman who had mild COVID-19 (a few samples of this study predate the infection). The sample titles of this study are shuffled in the database, so cell type and time point are left out; the donor was told from shared clones. This receptor chain uses TRBV7-6 and TRBJ2-2, and 8 junction bases match TRBD2. Sequencing used PBMCs or a T cell subset sorted from them (not recorded which). The sequence in DNA is TGTGCCAGCAGCGCGGAGACTAGCGAGTCCGGGGAGCTGTTTTTT. It specifies CASSAETSESGELFF. With the rest looked up from the reference TRBV7-6 and TRBJ2-2 genes rather than sequenced, the full variable domain is GAGVSQSPRYKVTKRGQDVALRCDPISGHVSLYWYRQALGQGPEFLTYFNYEAQQDKSGLPNDRFSAERPEGSISTLTIQRTEQRDSAMYRCASSAETSESGELFFGEGSRLTVL.